The clone carrying this T cell receptor (beta chain) has only a few counts. What it binds is not known. V gave up 1 base and J gave up 4 bases; unmatched junction bases: 4. Germline V gives CDR1 LNHNV, CDR2 YYDKDF (reference sequence). The CDR3 extends over 15 amino acids. Together with a sample-barcoded 5' primer, a J-beta primer mix was included in a second PCR lasting about 6 to 11 cycles. The template-switch adaptor, which had 12 random nucleotides, put a tag on each cDNA molecule. TCRdb reanalysed the 5' RACE reads using MiXCR and keeps one entry per CDR3 protein. In the table there are approximately 1,000,000 distinct CDR3 sequences, roughly 45% of which are singletons. The data derive from a study of blood T cells in healthy people across ages. Study-wide points: Unsorted PBMCs ruled out conclusive naive versus antigen-experienced comparison. Unknown CMV status may confound age-related changes in expanded clones.

The source material was blood. The receptor's source is a woman aged 55 to 70 in good health. V usage is TRBV15 and J usage is TRBJ2-3; TRBD2 matches at 8 bases. Written as DNA, the CDR3 is TGTGCCACCAGCAGAGGAGCGGGAGTCCCAGATACGCAGTATTTT. It is translated as CATSRGAGVPDTQYF.